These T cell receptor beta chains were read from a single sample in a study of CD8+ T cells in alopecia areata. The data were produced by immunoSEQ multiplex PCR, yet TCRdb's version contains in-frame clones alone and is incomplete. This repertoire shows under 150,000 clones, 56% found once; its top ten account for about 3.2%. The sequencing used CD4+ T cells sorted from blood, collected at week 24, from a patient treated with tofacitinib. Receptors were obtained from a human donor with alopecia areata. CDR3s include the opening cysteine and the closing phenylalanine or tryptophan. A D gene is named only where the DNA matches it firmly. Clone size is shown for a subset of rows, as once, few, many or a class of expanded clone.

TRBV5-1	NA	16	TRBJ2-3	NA	TGCGCCAGCAGCCCCCTGGGAGGACCGCACTCAGATACGCAGTATTTT	CASSPLGGPHSDTQYF
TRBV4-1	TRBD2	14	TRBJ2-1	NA	TGCGCCAGCAGCCACAGCGGGAGGGGGAATGAGCAGTTCTTC	CASSHSGRGNEQFF
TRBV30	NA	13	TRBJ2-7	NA	TGTGCCTGGAGTCGGGGGGCGACTTCCGAGCAGTACTTC	CAWSRGATSEQYF
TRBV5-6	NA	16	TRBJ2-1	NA	TGTGCCAGCAGCCGCTCAGTTCTGAGCTCCTACAATGAGCAGTTCTTC	CASSRSVLSSYNEQFF
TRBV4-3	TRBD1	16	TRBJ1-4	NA	TGCGCCAGCAGCCAAGACTACAGGGGGAAGAATGAAAAACTGTTTTTT	CASSQDYRGKNEKLFF
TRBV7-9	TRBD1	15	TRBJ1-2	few	TGTGCCAGCAGCTCGTCTGACAGGGAGCCCCATGGCTACACCTTC	CASSSSDREPHGYTF
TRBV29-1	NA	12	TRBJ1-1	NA	TGCAGCGTTGACCCATCTTACAAGGGAGCTTTCTTT	CSVDPSYKGAFF
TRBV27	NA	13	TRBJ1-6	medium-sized	TGTGCCAGCAGTATACGACACAATTCACCCCTCCACTTT	CASSIRHNSPLHF
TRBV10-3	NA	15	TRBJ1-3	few	TGTGCCATCAGTGCCACGGTTGGGTCCGGAAACACCATATATTTT	CAISATVGSGNTIYF
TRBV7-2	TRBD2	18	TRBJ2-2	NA	TGTGCCAGCAGCCCGCACACAGGACTAGCGGGGTCTACCGGGGAGCTGTTTTTT	CASSPHTGLAGSTGELFF
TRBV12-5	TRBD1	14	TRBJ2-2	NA	TGTGCTAGTGCCCAGGGGACAGACACCGGGGAGCTGTTTTTT	CASAQGTDTGELFF
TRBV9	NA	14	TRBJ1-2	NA	TGTGCCAGCAGCCAGAGGGACACCGCTTATGGCTACACCTTC	CASSQRDTAYGYTF
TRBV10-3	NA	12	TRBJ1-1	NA	TGTGCCATCAGTACAGGGAACACTGAAGCTTTCTTT	CAISTGNTEAFF
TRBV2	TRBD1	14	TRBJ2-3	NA	TGTGCCAGCAGGAAACAGGGGGGAGGAGATACGCAGTATTTT	CASRKQGGGDTQYF
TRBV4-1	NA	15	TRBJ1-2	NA	TGCGCCAGCAGCCAAGACATGTGGACTATCGGCGGCTACACCTTC	CASSQDMWTIGGYTF
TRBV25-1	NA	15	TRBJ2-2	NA	TGTGCCAGCAGTGTTGGGGGGGCCAACACCGGGGAGCTGTTTTTT	CASSVGGANTGELFF
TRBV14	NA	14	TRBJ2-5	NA	TGTGCCAGCAGCCTCCGCTGGGGCCAAGAGACCCAGTACTTC	CASSLRWGQETQYF
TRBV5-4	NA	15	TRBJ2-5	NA	TGTGCCAGCAACCCGGGTGGGGGGCAGCAAGAGACCCAGTACTTC	CASNPGGGQQETQYF
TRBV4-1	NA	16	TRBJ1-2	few	TGCGCCAGCAGCCAAGCCTCAGGGACTCAGTCCTATGGCTACACCTTC	CASSQASGTQSYGYTF
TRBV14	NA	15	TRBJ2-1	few	TGTGCCAGCAGCCAATGGAGCAGGGGCTACAATGAGCAGTTCTTC	CASSQWSRGYNEQFF
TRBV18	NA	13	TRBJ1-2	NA	TGTGCCAGCTCACCCCGACAGACATATGGCTACACCTTC	CASSPRQTYGYTF
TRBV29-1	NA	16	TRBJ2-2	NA	TGCAGCGTTGTGGTGTATCCGACAGAGAACACCGGGGAGCTGTTTTTT	CSVVVYPTENTGELFF
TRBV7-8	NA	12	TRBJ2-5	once	TGTGCCAGCAGTCCGGTGGACGGGACCCAGTACTTC	CASSPVDGTQYF
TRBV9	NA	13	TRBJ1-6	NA	TGTGCCAGCAGCGTAGCGGGGAATTCACCCCTCCACTTT	CASSVAGNSPLHF
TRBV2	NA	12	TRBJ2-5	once	TGTGCCAGCAGGGACAATGGAGAGACCCAGTACTTC	CASRDNGETQYF
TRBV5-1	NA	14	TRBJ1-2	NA	TGCGCCAGCAGAATGACAGCCTTTAATGGGGGCTACACCTTC	CASRMTAFNGGYTF
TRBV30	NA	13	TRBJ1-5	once	TGTGCCTGGAGTGTACTGGGAGCCCAGCCCCAGCATTTT	CAWSVLGAQPQHF
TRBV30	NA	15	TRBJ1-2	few	TGTGCCTGGAGCGACATCCAGGGCGCTCGGTATGGCTACACCTTC	CAWSDIQGARYGYTF
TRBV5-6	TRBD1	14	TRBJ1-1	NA	TGTGCCAGCAGATCCGGGACAGGGCACACTGAAGCTTTCTTT	CASRSGTGHTEAFF
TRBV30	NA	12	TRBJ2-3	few	TGTGCCTGGAATTCCCTGGTAGATACGCAGTATTTT	CAWNSLVDTQYF
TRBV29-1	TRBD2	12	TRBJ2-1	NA	TGCAGCGTTGAACATAGCGGGGGATGGCAGTTCTTC	CSVEHSGGWQFF
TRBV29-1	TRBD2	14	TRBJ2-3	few	TGCAGCGTTGACGAGGGCGGGGGAACAGATACGCAGTATTTT	CSVDEGGGTDTQYF
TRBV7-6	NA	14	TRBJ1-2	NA	TGTGCCAGCAGCTTGGGGACGGCACCCTATGGCTACACCTTC	CASSLGTAPYGYTF
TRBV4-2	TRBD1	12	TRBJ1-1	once	TGTGCCTGCGGTCCCGGGACAGCTGAAGCTTTCTTT	CACGPGTAEAFF
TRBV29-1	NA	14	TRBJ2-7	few	TGCAGCGTTGAGATGGGGGAGAATCCCAACGAGCAGTACTTC	CSVEMGENPNEQYF
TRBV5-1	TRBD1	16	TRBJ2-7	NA	TGCGCCAGCAGCTCGGTGCCGACAGGGGCGTTCTACGAGCAGTACTTC	CASSSVPTGAFYEQYF
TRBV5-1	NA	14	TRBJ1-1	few	TGCGCCAGCAGCCAAGAGAGGGTAAACACTGAAGCTTTCTTT	CASSQERVNTEAFF
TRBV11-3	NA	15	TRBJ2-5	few	TGTGCCAGCAGCTTAGAAGGGCAGCCGGGAGAGACCCAGTACTTC	CASSLEGQPGETQYF
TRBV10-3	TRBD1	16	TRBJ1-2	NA	TGTGCCATCAGTGAGTCGTCAGGGACAGGGAACTATGGCTACACCTTC	CAISESSGTGNYGYTF
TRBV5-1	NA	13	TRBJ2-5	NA	TGCGCCAGCAGCTCGACAACGCAAGAGACCCAGTACTTC	CASSSTTQETQYF
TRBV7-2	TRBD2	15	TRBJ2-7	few	TGTGCCAGCAGCCGGGTGGGGACTAGCTCCTACGAGCAGTACTTC	CASSRVGTSSYEQYF
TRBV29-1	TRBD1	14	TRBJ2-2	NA	TGCAGCGGGAGACAGGGAGCGAACACCGGGGAGCTGTTTTTT	CSGRQGANTGELFF
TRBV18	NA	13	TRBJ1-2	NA	TGTGCCAGCTCACCTGGTGGGCACTATGGCTACACCTTC	CASSPGGHYGYTF
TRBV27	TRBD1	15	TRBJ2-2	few	TGTGCCAGCAGTACCCAGACAGGGGGCACCGGGGAGCTGTTTTTT	CASSTQTGGTGELFF
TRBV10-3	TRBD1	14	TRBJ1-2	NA	TGTGCCAGCAGCCTGGGACAGCTTCGGTATGGCTACACCTTC	CASSLGQLRYGYTF
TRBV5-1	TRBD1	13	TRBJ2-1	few	TGCGCCAGCAGCCTGGGACAGTACAATGAGCAGTTCTTC	CASSLGQYNEQFF